A single sample gave rise to the 21 T cell receptor beta chains below, sequenced in a study of patients and donors after allogeneic stem cell transplantation. TCRdb redid the calling of the RT-PCR reads with MiXCR, one entry per CDR3 protein. The sample consists of about 960,000 distinct CDR3 sequences, over 15% of them appearing once. The sequenced sample consisted of blood, either unsorted or a sorted T cell fraction (not recorded which). Receptors originate from a human donor who was either an allogeneic HSCT recipient or a stem cell or donor lymphocyte infusion donor (not recorded which). It is not recorded whose cells these are; they may come from a transplant donor.

Here the CDR3 DNA reads TGTGCCAGCAGCTTCCCGGGAGTCCGCTACGAGCAGTACTTC. Amino acid sequence: CASSFPGVRYEQYF. The genes are TRBV5-5 and TRBJ2-7; the D gene is possibly TRBD2 (6 bases). Per germline, CDR1 SGHKS and CDR2 YYEKEE (reference sequence). The CDR3 is 14 amino acids. V dropped 2 bases and J dropped 3 bases, with 12 bases sitting between them.

This chain joins TRBV29-1 and TRBJ2-1; D is perhaps TRBD2 (5 bases). Deletions cut 6 bases from V and 2 bases from J, with 17 bases between. The CDR3 loop spans 15 amino acids. CDR1 is SQVTM and CDR2 is ANQGSEA in the germline V gene. CDR3 sequence (DNA): TGCAGCGTCGCGGGCCCCTTTGCTACCTACAATGAGCAGTTCTTC. This codes for CSVAGPFATYNEQFF.

Only one count was recorded for this clonotype. The chain recombines TRBV12-3 or TRBV12-4 with TRBJ1-1; no clear D. CDR3 length: 14 residues. V shed 3 bases and J shed 4 bases, with 12 bases lying between them. CDR3 in amino acids: CASSLSVLGTEAFF. The CDR3 DNA reads as TGTGCCAGCAGTTTGTCAGTTCTGGGCACTGAAGCTTTCTTT.

Written as DNA, the CDR3 is TGTGCCAGCAGCTTGGTTGAAGCACATGAGCAGTTCTTC. Protein sequence: CASSLVEAHEQFF. The chain joins TRBV5-6 to TRBJ2-1; D call uncertain. Germline CDR1 SGHDT, CDR2 YYEEEE. V lost 0 bases, J lost 8 bases, and 9 bases lay in between. CDR3 length equals 13 residues. The full variable domain, its missing parts supplied by reference TRBV5-6 and TRBJ2-1, is DAGVTQSPTHLIKTRGQQVTLRCSPKSGHDTVSWYQQALGQGPQFIFQYYEEEERQRGNFPDRFSGHQFPNYSSELNVNALLLGDSALYLCASSLVEAHEQFFGPGTRLTVL.

The chain joins TRBV24-1 to TRBJ2-4; 10 positions agree with TRBD1. After removal of 4 bases from V and 3 bases from J, the junction contained 5 bases not matched to a gene. Germline CDR1 is KGHDR and CDR2 is SFDVKD. CDR3 length: 16 amino acids. The CDR3 spells CATSDRGQGGKNIQYF. The CDR3 bases are TGTGCCACCAGTGACCGCGGACAGGGGGGCAAAAACATTCAGTACTTC.

The chain combines TRBV2 with TRBJ2-1; 9 nucleotides match TRBD1. This CDR3 region has 17 residues. The trim removed 6 bases at V and 1 base at J, leaving 10 bases unmatched. Germline lookup yields CDR1 SNHLY and CDR2 FYNNEI. DNA of the CDR3: TGTGCCAGCAGGACTCAGACAGGGGGATCTTCCTACAATGAGCAGTTCTTC. Its protein is CASRTQTGGSSYNEQFF.

The chain recombines TRBV2 with TRBJ1-2; D remains ambiguous. V shed 8 bases and J shed 1 base, with 14 bases lying between them. The germline CDR1 and CDR2 sequences are SNHLY and FYNNEI. This CDR3 is 14 amino acids long. In nucleotides, the CDR3 is TGTGCCAGCCTAGAGACTCAGATTAACTATGGCTACACCTTC. It specifies CASLETQINYGYTF.

This clonotype was detected many times. The J gene is TRBJ2-7, the V gene TRBV6-5; 8 nucleotides match TRBD1. The germline CDR1 and CDR2 sequences are MNHEY and SVGAGI. The CDR3 has 15 amino acids. Trimming at V came to 0 bases and at J to 4 bases, leaving 5 bases not matched to a gene. Here the CDR3 DNA reads TGTGCCAGCAGTTACTCGTCAGGGGGCGCGTACGAGCAGTACTTC. Translating it yields CASSYSSGGAYEQYF.

The V and J genes are TRBV5-1 and TRBJ1-1; maybe TRBD1 (5 bases). V lost 0 bases to trimming and J lost 6 bases, with 12 bases between them. This CDR3 has 14 residues. Germline CDR1 is SGHRS and CDR2 is YFSETQ. CDR3 DNA: TGCGCCAGCAGCTTGGCCGTGATGGGGGCTGAAGCTTTCTTT. Its translation is CASSLAVMGAEAFF.

This clonotype came up many times. The J gene is TRBJ1-2, the V gene TRBV27, with 9 bases matching TRBD1. The CDR3 contains 14 residues. Germline-derived CDR1 and CDR2 are MNHEY and SMNVEV (reference sequence). The J segment lost 2 bases and the V segment lost 6 bases, leaving 4 bases of the junction unmatched. The CDR3 protein is CASSFDRGNYGYTF. The CDR3 bases are TGTGCCAGCAGCTTCGACAGGGGGAACTATGGCTACACCTTC.

A few counts support this clonotype. V and J are TRBV10-3 and TRBJ2-5, with no clear D. The germline gives CDR1 ENHRY, CDR2 SYGVKD. The V end was cut by 0 bases, the J end by 2 bases, with 7 bases between. This CDR3 region has 14 residues. In nucleotides, the CDR3 is TGTGCCATCAGTGAGTCCCGGATTCAAGAGACCCAGTACTTC. Its translation: CAISESRIQETQYF.

This clonotype showed up just a few times. The chain has TRBV14 and TRBJ2-5; D is unresolved. Germline-derived CDR1 and CDR2 are SGHDN and FVKESK. This CDR3 is 15 amino acids long. Trimming shortened V by 0 bases and J by 3 bases, and 11 bases separated the two germline ends. Here the CDR3 DNA reads TGTGCCAGCAGCCAAGATTTTGTTCTAGAAGAGACCCAGTACTTC. Its protein is CASSQDFVLEETQYF.

This clonotype appeared many times. The chain has TRBV20-1 and TRBJ2-1, with D possibly matching TRBD1 (6 bases). The CDR3 has 15 amino acids. Per the germline V gene, CDR1 is DFQATT and CDR2 is SNEGSKA (reference sequence). V was shortened by 3 bases and J by 6 bases, with 18 bases between the two germline ends. The CDR3 loop reads CSARSLGGAGNEQFF. The CDR3 DNA sequence: TGCAGTGCTAGGAGCTTAGGGGGAGCAGGCAATGAGCAGTTCTTC.

This clonotype was observed at least ten times. This chain connects TRBV10-3 to TRBJ1-1; D is perhaps TRBD1 (5 bases). V lost 5 bases and J lost 1, with 8 bases in between. CDR1 is ENHRY and CDR2 is SYGVKD in the germline V gene. The length of the CDR3 is 13 residues. CDR3 sequence (DNA): TGTGCCATCAGTCCAGACAGGAACACTGAAGCTTTCTTT. Its protein product is CAISPDRNTEAFF.

This clonotype was observed a few times. The CDR3 bases are TGTGCCAGCAACAGGGGGAAGGGAACCAATGGCTACACCTTC. Translating it yields CASNRGKGTNGYTF. The V and J genes are TRBV7-2 and TRBJ1-2; TRBD1 matches at 8 bases. The length of the CDR3 is 14 residues. Losses at the gene ends were 7 bases for V and 6 bases for J; bases not matched to a gene: 10. Germline V gives CDR1 SGHTA, CDR2 FQGNSA.

This clonotype has only one observation. The rearrangement uses TRBV7-9 and TRBJ2-2; 9 bases line up with TRBD1. J was trimmed by 2 bases and V by 5 bases; bases with no gene match: 6. The germline CDR1 and CDR2 sequences are SEHNR and FQNEAQ (reference sequence). The CDR3 runs to 16 residues. The CDR3 loop reads CASSGRGQGNTGELFF. The CDR3 nucleotides are TGTGCCAGCAGCGGTAGGGGACAGGGAAACACCGGGGAGCTGTTTTTT.

The CDR3 here is CATSDPGDENQPQHF. The CDR3 DNA is TGTGCCACCAGTGACCCCGGGGACGAAAATCAGCCCCAGCATTTT. The chain combines TRBV24-1 with TRBJ1-5; perhaps TRBD1 as D (5 bases). Trimming shortened V by 4 bases and J by 4 bases, and 13 bases separated the two germline ends. The CDR3 length is 15 residues. The germline gives CDR1 KGHDR, CDR2 SFDVKD.

This rearrangement joins TRBV10-3 to TRBJ2-5; TRBD2 matches at 7 bases. The CDR3 contains 14 residues. J lost 1 base, V lost 8 bases, and 7 bases had no gene match. CDR1 ENHRY and CDR2 SYGVKD come from the germline V gene. The CDR3 protein is CAIRPGGTQETQYF. CDR3 sequence (DNA): TGTGCCATCCGTCCGGGGGGTACCCAAGAGACCCAGTACTTC.

The gene calls are TRBV6-2 or TRBV6-3 and TRBJ2-7; no definite D call. The CDR3 is made up of 14 amino acids. Deletions cut 0 bases from V and 0 bases from J, with 6 bases between. Germline V lookup: CDR1 MNHEY, CDR2 SVGEGT. CDR3 nucleotides: TGTGCCAGCAGTTACTCACTGGGCTCCTACGAGCAGTACTTC. Protein sequence: CASSYSLGSYEQYF.

This clonotype has just a few counts. The V call is TRBV7-9, the J call TRBJ2-1; D is unclear. Per the germline V gene, CDR1 is SEHNR and CDR2 is FQNEAQ (reference sequence). The CDR3 is 13 amino acids. The V end was cut by 0 bases, the J end by 6 bases, with 6 bases between. CDR3 residues: CASSLARLNEQFF. DNA of the CDR3: TGTGCCAGCAGCTTAGCGCGTCTCAATGAGCAGTTCTTC.

This chain connects TRBV12-3 or TRBV12-4 to TRBJ2-3; D is unresolved. Trimming shortened V by 8 bases and J by 2 bases, and 11 bases separated the two germline ends. This CDR3 region has 13 residues. CDR3 in DNA: TGTGCCAGCTCTAACTGGGACACAGATACGCAGTATTTT. This sequence encodes CASSNWDTDTQYF.